This T cell receptor (beta chain) was obtained from a study of shared clonotypes between healthy human individuals. Study-wide findings and caveats: Shared clonotypes: 4.5% to 6.5% naive CD4, around 3.5% naive CD8, about 2.4% memory CD4, 0.4% to 0.5% memory CD8. Naive subsets generally had larger estimated richness than memory subsets.

The donors, healthy adults who were HIV-negative, had experienced no recent acute infections or vaccinations. As concerns this clone: Antigen specificity is unknown.

Each subset's genomic DNA was split evenly across several immunoSEQ plates. TCRdb keeps only in-frame clones here, not all; method: immunoSEQ multiplex PCR. The sample lists over a million clones; roughly 96% were seen once. Germline trimming cut 5 bases from V and 5 bases from J; bases unmatched to any gene: 7. The CDR3 is 16 amino acids. Germline-derived CDR1 and CDR2 are SGHTA and FQGNSA. This receptor was identified in a man aged 25-45 years in good health. The V and J genes are TRBV7-2 and TRBJ2-1; TRBD2 matches 12 bases. Sequencing was performed on naive CD4+ T cells sorted from blood. This sample's subset: CD45RA+ positively selected. CDR3 protein: CASSQTSGSFHNEQFF. The CDR3 nucleotides are TGTGCCAGCAGCCAGACTAGCGGGAGTTTCCACAATGAGCAGTTCTTC.